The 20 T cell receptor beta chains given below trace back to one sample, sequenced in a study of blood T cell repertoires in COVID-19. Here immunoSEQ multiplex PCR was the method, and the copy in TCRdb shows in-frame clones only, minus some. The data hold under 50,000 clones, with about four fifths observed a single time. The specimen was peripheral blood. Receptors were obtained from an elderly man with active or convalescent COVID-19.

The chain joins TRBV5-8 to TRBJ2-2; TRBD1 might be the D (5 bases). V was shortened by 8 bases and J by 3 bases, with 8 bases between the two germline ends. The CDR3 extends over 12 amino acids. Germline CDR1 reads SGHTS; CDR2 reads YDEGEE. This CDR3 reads CARGQDTGELFF. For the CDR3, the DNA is TGTGCCAGGGGGCAGGACACCGGGGAGCTGTTTTTT.

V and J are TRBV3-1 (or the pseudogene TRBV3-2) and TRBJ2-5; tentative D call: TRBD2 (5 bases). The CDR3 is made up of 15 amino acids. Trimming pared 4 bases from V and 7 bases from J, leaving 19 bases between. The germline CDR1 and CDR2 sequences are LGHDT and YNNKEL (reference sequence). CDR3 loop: CASSPQKAVGGTQYF. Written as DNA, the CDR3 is TGTGCCAGCAGCCCCCAAAAAGCGGTTGGCGGGACCCAGTACTTC.

This chain's CDR3 is CASSLGPGTGSYSNQPQHF. For the CDR3, the DNA is TGTGCCAGCAGCTTGGGCCCCGGGACAGGGAGTTATAGCAATCAGCCCCAGCATTTT. The chain joins TRBV7-8 to TRBJ1-5; 9 bases agree with TRBD1. Germline-derived CDR1 and CDR2 are SGHVS and FQNEAQ. V lost 3 bases, J lost 0 bases, and 12 bases stayed unmatched. The length of the CDR3 is 19 residues.

CDR3 sequence reads: CASRQPGQGTDEAFF. CDR3 coding DNA: TGTGCCAGCAGACAACCGGGACAGGGTACAGATGAAGCTTTCTTT. This chain uses TRBV6-6 with TRBJ1-1, with 9 bases aligning to TRBD1. The V gene's germline CDR1 is MNHNY and CDR2 SVGAGI (reference sequence). J gave up 7 bases and V 6 bases, and 12 bases lay outside the gene matches. This CDR3 is built from 15 residues.

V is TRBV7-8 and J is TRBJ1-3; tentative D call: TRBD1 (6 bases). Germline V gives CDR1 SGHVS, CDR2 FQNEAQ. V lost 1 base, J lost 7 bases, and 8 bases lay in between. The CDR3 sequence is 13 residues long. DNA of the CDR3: TGTGCCAGCAGCTTAGGTCAGGGGAACACCATATATTTT. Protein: CASSLGQGNTIYF.

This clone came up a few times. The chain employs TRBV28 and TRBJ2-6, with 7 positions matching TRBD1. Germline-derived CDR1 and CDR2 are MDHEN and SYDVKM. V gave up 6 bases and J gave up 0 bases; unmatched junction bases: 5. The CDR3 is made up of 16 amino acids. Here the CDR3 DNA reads TGTGCCAGCAGCCAAGGGACAGCCTCTGGGGCCAACGTCCTGACTTTC. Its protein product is CASSQGTASGANVLTF.

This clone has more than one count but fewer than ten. Written as DNA, the CDR3 is TGTGCCAGCAGACCCTATGGGAGGTTTAGTACAGATACGCAGTATTTT. Amino acids: CASRPYGRFSTDTQYF. This chain links TRBV7-9 with TRBJ2-3; weak D call: TRBD2 (6 bases). CDR3 length: 16 amino acids. Trimming shortened V by 6 bases and J by 3 bases, and 19 bases separated the two germline ends. From germline, CDR1 is SEHNR and CDR2 FQNEAQ (reference sequence).

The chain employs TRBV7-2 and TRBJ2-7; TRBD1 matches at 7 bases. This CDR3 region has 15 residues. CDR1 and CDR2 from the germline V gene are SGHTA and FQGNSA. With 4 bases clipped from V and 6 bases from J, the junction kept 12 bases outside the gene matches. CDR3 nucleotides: TGTGCCAGCAGCTCGCGGACAGGCGGAAGAGGCGAGCAGTACTTC. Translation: CASSSRTGGRGEQYF.

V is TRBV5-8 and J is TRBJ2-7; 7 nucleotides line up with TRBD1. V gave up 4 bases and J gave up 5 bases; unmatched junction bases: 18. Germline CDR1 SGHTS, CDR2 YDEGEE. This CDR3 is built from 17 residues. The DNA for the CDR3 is TGTGCCAGCAGCCAAGACAGGGCCCTCAGGCAAAGGAACGAGCAGTACTTC. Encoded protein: CASSQDRALRQRNEQYF. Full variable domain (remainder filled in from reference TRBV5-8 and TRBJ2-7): EAGVTQSPTHLIKTRGQQATLRCSPISGHTSVYWYQQALGLGLQFLLWYDEGEERNRGNFPPRFSGRQFPNYSSELNVNALELEDSALYLCASSQDRALRQRNEQYFGPGTRLTVT.

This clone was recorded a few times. The CDR3 loop reads CASSGGWYAGEGSLEQYF. The DNA for the CDR3 is TGTGCCAGCAGCGGGGGTTGGTATGCGGGGGAAGGTTCTCTCGAGCAGTACTTC. The V and J genes are TRBV28 and TRBJ2-7, with 7 bases fitting TRBD2. CDR3 length equals 18 residues. CDR1 and CDR2 (germline): MDHEN, SYDVKM. V lost 6 bases, J lost 6 bases, and 23 bases stayed unmatched.

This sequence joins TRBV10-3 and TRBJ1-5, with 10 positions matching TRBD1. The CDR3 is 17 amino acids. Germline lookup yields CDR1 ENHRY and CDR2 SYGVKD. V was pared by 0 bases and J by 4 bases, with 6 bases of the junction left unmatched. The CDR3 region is CAISESATGGRNQPQHF. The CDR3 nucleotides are TGTGCCATCAGTGAGTCCGCGACAGGGGGCCGAAATCAGCCCCAGCATTTT.

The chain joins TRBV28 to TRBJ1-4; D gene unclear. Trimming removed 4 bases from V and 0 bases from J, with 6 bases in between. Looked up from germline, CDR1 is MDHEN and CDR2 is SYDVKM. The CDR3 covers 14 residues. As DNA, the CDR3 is TGTGCCAGCAGTTACACAGCAACTAATGAAAAACTGTTTTTT. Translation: CASSYTATNEKLFF.

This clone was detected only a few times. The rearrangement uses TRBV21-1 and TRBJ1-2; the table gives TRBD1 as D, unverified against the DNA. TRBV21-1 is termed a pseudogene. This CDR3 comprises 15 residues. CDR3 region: CASSKTAQGVYGYTF. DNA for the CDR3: TGTGCCAGCAGCAAAACTGCCCAGGGGGTTTACGGCTACACCTTC.

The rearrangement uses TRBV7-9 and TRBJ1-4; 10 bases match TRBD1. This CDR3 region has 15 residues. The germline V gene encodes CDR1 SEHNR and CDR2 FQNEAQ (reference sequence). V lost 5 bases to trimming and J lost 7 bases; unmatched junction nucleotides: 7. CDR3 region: CASSPRQGAIEKLFF. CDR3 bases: TGTGCCAGCAGCCCCCGACAGGGGGCGATTGAAAAACTGTTTTTT.

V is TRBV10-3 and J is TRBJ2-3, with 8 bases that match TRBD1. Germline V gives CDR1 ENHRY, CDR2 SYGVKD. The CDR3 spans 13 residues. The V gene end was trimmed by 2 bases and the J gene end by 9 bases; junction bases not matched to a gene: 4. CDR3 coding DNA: TGTGCCATCAGTGAGCCGACAGGGGACACGCAGTATTTT. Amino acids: CAISEPTGDTQYF.

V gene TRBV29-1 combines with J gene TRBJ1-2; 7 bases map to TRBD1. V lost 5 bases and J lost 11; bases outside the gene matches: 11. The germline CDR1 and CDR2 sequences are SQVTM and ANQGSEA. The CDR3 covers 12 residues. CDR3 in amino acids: CSVKGDSQGYTF. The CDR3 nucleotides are TGCAGCGTTAAAGGGGACAGTCAAGGATACACCTTC.

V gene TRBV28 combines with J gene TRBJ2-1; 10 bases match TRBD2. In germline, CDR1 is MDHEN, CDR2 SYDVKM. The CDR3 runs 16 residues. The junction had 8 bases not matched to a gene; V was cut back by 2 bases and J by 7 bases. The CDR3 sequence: CASSLRGSGRFNEQFF. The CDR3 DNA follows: TGTGCCAGCAGTTTACGGGGTAGCGGGAGGTTTAATGAGCAGTTCTTC.

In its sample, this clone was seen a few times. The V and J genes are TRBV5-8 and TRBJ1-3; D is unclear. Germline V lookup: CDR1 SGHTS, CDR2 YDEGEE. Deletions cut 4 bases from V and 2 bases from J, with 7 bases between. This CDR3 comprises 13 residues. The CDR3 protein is CASSPLAGNTIYF. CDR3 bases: TGTGCCAGCAGCCCCTTAGCTGGAAACACCATATATTTT. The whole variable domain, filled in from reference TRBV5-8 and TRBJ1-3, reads EAGVTQSPTHLIKTRGQQATLRCSPISGHTSVYWYQQALGLGLQFLLWYDEGEERNRGNFPPRFSGRQFPNYSSELNVNALELEDSALYLCASSPLAGNTIYFGEGSWLTVV.

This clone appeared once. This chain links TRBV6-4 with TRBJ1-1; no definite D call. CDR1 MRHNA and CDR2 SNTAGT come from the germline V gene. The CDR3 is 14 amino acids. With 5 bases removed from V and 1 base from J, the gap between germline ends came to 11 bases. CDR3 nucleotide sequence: TGTGCCAGCAGTACTGGGGAGGCGAACACTGAAGCTTTCTTT. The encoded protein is CASSTGEANTEAFF.

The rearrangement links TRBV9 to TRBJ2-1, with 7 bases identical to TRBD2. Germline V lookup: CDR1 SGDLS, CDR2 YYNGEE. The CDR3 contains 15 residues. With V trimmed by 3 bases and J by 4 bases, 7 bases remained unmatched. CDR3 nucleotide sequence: TGTGCCAGCAGCGCCTCCGGGACTACATACAATGAGCAGTTCTTC. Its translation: CASSASGTTYNEQFF.